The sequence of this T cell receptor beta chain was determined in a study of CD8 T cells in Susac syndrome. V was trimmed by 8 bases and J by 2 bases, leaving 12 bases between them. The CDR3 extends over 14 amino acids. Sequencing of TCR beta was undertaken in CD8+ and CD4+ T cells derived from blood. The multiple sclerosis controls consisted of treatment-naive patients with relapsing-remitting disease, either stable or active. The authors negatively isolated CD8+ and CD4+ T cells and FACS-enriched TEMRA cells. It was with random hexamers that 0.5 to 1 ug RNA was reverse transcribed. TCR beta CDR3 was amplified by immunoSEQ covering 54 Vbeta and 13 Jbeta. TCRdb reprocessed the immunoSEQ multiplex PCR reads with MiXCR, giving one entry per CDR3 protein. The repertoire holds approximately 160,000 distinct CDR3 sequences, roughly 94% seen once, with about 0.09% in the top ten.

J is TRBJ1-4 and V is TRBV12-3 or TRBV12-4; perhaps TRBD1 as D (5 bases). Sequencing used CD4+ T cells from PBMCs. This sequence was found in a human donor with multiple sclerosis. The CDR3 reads CASGPRGTNEKLFF. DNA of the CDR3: TGTGCCAGCGGACCGAGGGGTACTAATGAAAAACTGTTTTTT.